Listed here is a single T cell receptor (beta chain). This specimen belongs to a study of OX40 agonist ivuxolimab in advanced cancers. Blood sampling took place at baseline, cycle 4 day 1, and cycle 7 day 1. Assay used: immunoSEQ multiplex PCR; TCRdb lists only in-frame clones, some missing. The sample lists about 45,000 clones; around 90% were seen once. The TCR originated in an adult with an advanced solid tumor such as melanoma, head and neck, liver or kidney cancer. Material: CD4+ or CD8+ T cells sorted from blood, obtained in a trial of the OX40 agonist ivuxolimab.

CDR3 amino acids: CASSLSMSAQPSYNEQFF. In DNA, the CDR3 is TGTGCCAGCAGTTTATCGATGTCTGCCCAACCTTCCTACAATGAGCAGTTCTTC. The rearrangement links TRBV27 to TRBJ2-1, with D unclear. CDR1 is MNHEY and CDR2 is SMNVEV in the germline V gene (reference sequence). The V and J ends lost 0 bases and 1 base respectively, with 16 bases between them. The CDR3 sequence is 18 residues long.